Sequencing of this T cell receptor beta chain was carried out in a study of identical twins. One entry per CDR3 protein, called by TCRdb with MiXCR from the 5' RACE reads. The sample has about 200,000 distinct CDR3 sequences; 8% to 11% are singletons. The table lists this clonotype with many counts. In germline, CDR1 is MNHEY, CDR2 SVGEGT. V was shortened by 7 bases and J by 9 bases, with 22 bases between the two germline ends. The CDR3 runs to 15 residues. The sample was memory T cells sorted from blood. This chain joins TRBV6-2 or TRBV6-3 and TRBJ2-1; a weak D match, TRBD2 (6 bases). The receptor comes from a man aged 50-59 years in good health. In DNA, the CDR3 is TGTGCCAGCACTCATATAACTAGCTCGGGCACTGAGCAGTTCTTC. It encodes CASTHITSSGTEQFF.